This TCR beta chain is from a study of OX40 agonist ivuxolimab in advanced cancers. Study-level results: Individuals who were partial responders at 0.1-3.0 mg/kg had clonal expansion that ranked among the lowest.

Germline CDR1 and CDR2: MNHEY and SMNVEV (reference sequence). This CDR3 spans 14 amino acids. After removal of 7 bases from V and 6 bases from J, the junction contained 10 bases not matched to a gene. Remarks on this clone: Its specificity is unknown.

Method: immunoSEQ multiplex PCR; TCRdb's copy keeps in-frame clones and lacks some. The sample records tens of thousands of clones, around nine tenths being singletons. The rearrangement uses TRBV27 and TRBJ2-7; 9 bases agree with TRBD1. This sequence originates from an adult with an advanced solid tumor such as melanoma, head and neck, liver or kidney cancer. Sequenced material: CD4+ or CD8+ T cells sorted from blood, taken in a trial of the OX40 agonist ivuxolimab. The DNA for the CDR3 is TGTGCCAGCACCCCCGGGACAGGGTTTGGCGAGCAGTACTTC. It translates to CASTPGTGFGEQYF.